The T cell receptor (beta chain) described here comes from a study of T cells expressing NK-cell markers. Study in general: Among eight sequenced donors, seven carried HCMV seropositivity while one was seronegative. Notes on the study in general: Nothing established the HCMV specificity of expanded NKG2C+ T cell clones.

On this clonotype itself: The antigen is undetermined.

CDR3 length: 16 residues. Germline assignment: CDR1 SGHTA and CDR2 FQGTGA. TCR beta libraries carry UMIs added by 5'RACE template switching. TCRdb re-called the 5' RACE reads and gives one entry per CDR3 protein, without DNA. The data show 350,000 to 450,000 distinct CDR3 sequences, and the top ten clones hold around 5.2%. The TCR sequence derives from a man between 18 and 69 years old in good health. Material for sequencing was blood T cells: a sorted CD56 or NKG2C T cell subset, CD4+ or CD8+ T cells, or bulk PBMC T cells (not recorded which). The V call is TRBV7-3, the J call TRBJ2-2; TCRdb outputs TRBD2, but without DNA this stays unchecked. CDR3 protein: CASSLTPSGGAGELFF.